This T cell receptor beta chain was recovered during a study of control samples from healthy donors and cancer patients. Using immunoSEQ multiplex PCR, the repertoire was profiled, and TCRdb retains in-frame clones only, with some absent. This sample yields 150,000 to 200,000 clones, of which roughly 89% are seen a single time; 1.3% to 1.5% belongs to the top ten. In the case of this clone: The sample carries other DNA sequences with the same CDR3.

This TCR came from a woman between 50 and 59 years old in good health. The sample comprised blood.

The CDR3 reads CASSLQGPSSGNTIYF. DNA of the CDR3: TGCGCCAGCAGCTTGCAGGGACCCAGTTCTGGAAACACCATATATTTT. The rearrangement uses TRBV5-1 and TRBJ1-3; TRBD1 is a possible D gene (5 bases). This CDR3 has 16 amino acids. Germline V gene lookup returns CDR1 SGHRS and CDR2 YFSETQ. Trimming pared 1 base from V and 1 base from J, leaving 12 bases between. Full variable domain (missing parts from reference TRBV5-1 and TRBJ1-3): KAGVTQTPRYLIKTRGQQVTLSCSPISGHRSVSWYQQTPGQGLQFLFEYFSETQRNKGNFPGRFSGRQFSNSRSEMNVSTLELGDSALYLCASSLQGPSSGNTIYFGEGSWLTVV.